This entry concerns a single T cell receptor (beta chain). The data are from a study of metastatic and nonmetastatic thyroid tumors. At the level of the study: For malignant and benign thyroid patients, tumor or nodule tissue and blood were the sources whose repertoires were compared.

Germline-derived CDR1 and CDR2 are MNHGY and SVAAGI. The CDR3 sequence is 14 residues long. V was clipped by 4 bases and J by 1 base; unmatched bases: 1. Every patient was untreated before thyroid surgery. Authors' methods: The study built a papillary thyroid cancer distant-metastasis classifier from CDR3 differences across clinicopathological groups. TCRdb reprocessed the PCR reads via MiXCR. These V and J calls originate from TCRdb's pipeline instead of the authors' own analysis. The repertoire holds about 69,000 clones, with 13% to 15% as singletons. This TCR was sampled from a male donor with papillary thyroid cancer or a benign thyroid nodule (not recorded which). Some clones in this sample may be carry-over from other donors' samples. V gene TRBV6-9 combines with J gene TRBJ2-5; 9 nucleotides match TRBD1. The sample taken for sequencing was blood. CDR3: CASSLQGAQETQYF. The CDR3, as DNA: TGTGCCAGCAGTTTACAGGGGGCCCAAGAGACCCAGTACTTC.